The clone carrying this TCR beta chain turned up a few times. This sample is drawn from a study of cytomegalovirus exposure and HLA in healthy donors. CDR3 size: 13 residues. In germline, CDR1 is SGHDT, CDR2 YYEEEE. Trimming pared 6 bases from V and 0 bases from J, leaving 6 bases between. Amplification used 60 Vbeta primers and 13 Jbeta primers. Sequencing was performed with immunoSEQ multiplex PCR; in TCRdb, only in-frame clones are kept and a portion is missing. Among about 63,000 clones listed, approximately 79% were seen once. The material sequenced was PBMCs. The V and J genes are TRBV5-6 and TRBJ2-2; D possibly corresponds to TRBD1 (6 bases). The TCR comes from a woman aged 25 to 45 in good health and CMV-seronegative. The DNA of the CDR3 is TGTGCCAGCAAGGGGGCGAACACCGGGGAGCTGTTTTTT. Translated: CASKGANTGELFF.